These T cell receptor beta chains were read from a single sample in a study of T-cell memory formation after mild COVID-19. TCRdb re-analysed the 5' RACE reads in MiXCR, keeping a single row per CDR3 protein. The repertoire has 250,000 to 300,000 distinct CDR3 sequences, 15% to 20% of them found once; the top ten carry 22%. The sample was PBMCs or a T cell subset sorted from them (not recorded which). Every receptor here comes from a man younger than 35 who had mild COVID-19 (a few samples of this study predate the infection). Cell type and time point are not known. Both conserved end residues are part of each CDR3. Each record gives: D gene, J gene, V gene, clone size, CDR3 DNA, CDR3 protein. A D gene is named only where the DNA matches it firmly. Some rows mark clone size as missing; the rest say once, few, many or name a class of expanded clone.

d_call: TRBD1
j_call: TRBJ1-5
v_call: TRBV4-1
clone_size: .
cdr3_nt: TGCGCCAGCAGCCCAGAACCGGGACAGCAGAATCAGCCCCAGCATTTT
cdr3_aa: CASSPEPGQQNQPQHF

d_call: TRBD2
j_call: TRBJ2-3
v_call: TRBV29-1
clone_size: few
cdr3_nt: TGCAGCGTTGAAGATCTTGGGAGCGGGGAGGATACGCAGTATTTT
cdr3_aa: CSVEDLGSGEDTQYF

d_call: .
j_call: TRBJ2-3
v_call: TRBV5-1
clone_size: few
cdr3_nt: TGCGCCAGCAGCTTGGAGGGTAGGGGCACAGATACGCAGTATTTT
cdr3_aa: CASSLEGRGTDTQYF

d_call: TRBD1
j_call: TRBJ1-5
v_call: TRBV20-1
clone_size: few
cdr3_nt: TGCAGTGCTAGCTCCGGGACAGGGTCCTCGCAGCCCCAGCATTTT
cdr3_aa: CSASSGTGSSQPQHF

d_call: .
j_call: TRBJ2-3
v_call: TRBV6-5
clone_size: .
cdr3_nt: TGTGCCAGCAGGCCCGGTGGGGCCGGAGATACGCAGTATTTT
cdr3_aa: CASRPGGAGDTQYF

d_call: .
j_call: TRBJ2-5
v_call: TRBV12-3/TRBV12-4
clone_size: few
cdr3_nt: TGTGCCAGCAGCCCGGGGGGCAGGGCGGAGACCCAGTACTTC
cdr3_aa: CASSPGGRAETQYF

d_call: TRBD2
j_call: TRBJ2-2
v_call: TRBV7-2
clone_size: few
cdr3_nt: TGTGCCAGCAGCTTTCGGGCTAGCGGGGCCGCCGGGGAGCTGTTTTTT
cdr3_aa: CASSFRASGAAGELFF

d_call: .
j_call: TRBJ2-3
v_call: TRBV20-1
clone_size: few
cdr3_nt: TGCAGTGCTAGATCTCCGTCCCCATCGCGTAGCACAGATACGCAGTATTTT
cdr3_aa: CSARSPSPSRSTDTQYF

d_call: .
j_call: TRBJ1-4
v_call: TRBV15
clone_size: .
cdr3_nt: TGTGCCACCAGCAGAGTCGGAGGGGCCGGGGAAAAACTGTTTTTT
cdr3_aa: CATSRVGGAGEKLFF

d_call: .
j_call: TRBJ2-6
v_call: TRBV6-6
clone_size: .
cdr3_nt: TGTGCCAGCAGTTACCCCCCGGGGTCTGGGGCCAACGTCCTGACTTTC
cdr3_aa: CASSYPPGSGANVLTF

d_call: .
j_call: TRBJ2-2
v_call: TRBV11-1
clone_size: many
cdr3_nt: TGTGCCAGCAGCTTAGCGCGGGAGCTGTTTTTT
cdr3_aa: CASSLARELFF

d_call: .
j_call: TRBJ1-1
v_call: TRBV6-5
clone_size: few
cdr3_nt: TGTGCCAGCAGGCCTGCTGACAGAAAGTACACTGAAGCTTTCTTT
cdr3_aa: CASRPADRKYTEAFF

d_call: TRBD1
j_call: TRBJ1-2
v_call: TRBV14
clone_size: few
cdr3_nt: TGTGCCAGCAGCCAAGTACCGGGACAGCTGGGAGGCTACACCTTC
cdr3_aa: CASSQVPGQLGGYTF

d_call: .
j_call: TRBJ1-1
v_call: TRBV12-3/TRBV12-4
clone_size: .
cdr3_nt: TGTGCCAGCAGTTTATTTGCTGAAGCTTTCTTT
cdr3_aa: CASSLFAEAFF

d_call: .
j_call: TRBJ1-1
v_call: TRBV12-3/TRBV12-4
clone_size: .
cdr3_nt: TGTGCCGGGGGGGGCGGTGGAAACACTGAAGCTTTCTTT
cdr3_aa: CAGGGGGNTEAFF

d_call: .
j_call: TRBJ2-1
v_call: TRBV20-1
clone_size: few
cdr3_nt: TGCAGTGTTTTAGGGAACAATGAGCAGTTCTTC
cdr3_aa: CSVLGNNEQFF

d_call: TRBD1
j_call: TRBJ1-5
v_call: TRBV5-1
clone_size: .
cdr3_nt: TGCGCCAGCAGCCCCCAGGGGGCATTGGGGCAGCCCCAGCATTTT
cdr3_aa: CASSPQGALGQPQHF

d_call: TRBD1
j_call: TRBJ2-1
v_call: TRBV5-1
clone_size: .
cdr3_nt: TGCGCCACCCGGACCTCGCCGGACAGGGCCGGTGAGCAGTTCTTC
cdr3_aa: CATRTSPDRAGEQFF

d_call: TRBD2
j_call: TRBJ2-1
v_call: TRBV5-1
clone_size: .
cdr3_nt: TGCGCCAGCAGCACTCTAGCGGGGGGGCTAAATGAGCAGTTCTTC
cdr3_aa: CASSTLAGGLNEQFF

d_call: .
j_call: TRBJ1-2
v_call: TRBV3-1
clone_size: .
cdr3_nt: TGTGCCAGCAGCCATGAGGGATTATATGGCTACACCTTC
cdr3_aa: CASSHEGLYGYTF

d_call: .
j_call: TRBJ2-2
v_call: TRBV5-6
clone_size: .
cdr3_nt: TGTGCCAGCAGCTTGGCCAGGAGCGCGAACACCGGGGAGCTGTTTTTT
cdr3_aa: CASSLARSANTGELFF

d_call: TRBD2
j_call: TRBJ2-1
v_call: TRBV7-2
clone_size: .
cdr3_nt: TGTGCCAGCAGCTTAGCTCCTAGCGGGGGTTACAATGAGCAGTTCTTC
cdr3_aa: CASSLAPSGGYNEQFF

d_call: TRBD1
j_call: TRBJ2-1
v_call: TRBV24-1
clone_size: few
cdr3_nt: TGTGCCACCAGTGATGGGGACAGGGCGGATGAGCAGTTCTTC
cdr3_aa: CATSDGDRADEQFF

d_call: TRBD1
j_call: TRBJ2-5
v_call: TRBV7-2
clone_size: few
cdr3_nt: TGTGCCAGTAAAGCTGACAGGGGACCTCAAGAGACCCAGTACTTC
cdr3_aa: CASKADRGPQETQYF

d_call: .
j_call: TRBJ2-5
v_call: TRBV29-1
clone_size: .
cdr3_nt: TGCAGCGTTGGTCCACTAAACCAAGAGACCCAGTACTTC
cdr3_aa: CSVGPLNQETQYF

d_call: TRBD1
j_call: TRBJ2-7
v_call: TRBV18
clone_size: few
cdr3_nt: TGTGCCAGCTCACCGGGACAGCGAACTCTCTACGAGCAGTACTTC
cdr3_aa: CASSPGQRTLYEQYF

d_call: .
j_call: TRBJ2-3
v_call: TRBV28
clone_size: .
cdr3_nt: TGTGCCAGCAGACCAGTGGGGGCTGGAGGTTCCCATACGCAGTATTTT
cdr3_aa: CASRPVGAGGSHTQYF

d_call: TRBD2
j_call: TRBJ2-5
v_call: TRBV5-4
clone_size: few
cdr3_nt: TGTGCCAGCAGCTTGAACGGGGGGGCCTTTGAGACCCAGTACTTC
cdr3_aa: CASSLNGGAFETQYF

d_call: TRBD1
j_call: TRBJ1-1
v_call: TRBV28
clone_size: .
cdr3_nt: TGTGCCAGCAGTAGGCGCGGATACGGACAGGCCCGCAGTGAAGCTTTCTTT
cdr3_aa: CASSRRGYGQARSEAFF

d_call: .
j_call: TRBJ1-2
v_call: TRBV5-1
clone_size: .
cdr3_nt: TGCGCCAGCAGTCACCGGGACCGCGACTATGGCTACACCTTC
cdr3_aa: CASSHRDRDYGYTF

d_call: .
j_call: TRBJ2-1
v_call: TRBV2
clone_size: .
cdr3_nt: TGTGCCATCTACAGGGTTGGCGAGCAGTTCTTC
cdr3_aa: CAIYRVGEQFF

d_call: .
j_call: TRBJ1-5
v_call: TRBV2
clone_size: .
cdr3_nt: TGTGCCAGCGGTCCGGGGAGCAATCAGCCCCAGCATTTT
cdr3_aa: CASGPGSNQPQHF

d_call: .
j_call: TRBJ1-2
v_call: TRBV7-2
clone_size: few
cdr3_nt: TGTGCCAGCAACTTAAACATTATGGAGGGGAACTATGGCTACACCTTC
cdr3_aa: CASNLNIMEGNYGYTF

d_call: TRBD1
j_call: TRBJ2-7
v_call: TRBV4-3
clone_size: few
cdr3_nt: TGCGCCAGCAGCCAAGAGATCGGGGACAGCTCCTACGAGCAGTACTTC
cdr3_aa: CASSQEIGDSSYEQYF

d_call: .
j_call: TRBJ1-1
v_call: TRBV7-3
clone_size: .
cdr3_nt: TGTGCCAGCAGCTTAACGCGACGGGAGAACACTGAAGCTTTCTTT
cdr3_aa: CASSLTRRENTEAFF

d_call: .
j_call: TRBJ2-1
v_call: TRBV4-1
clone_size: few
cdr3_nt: TGCGCCAGCAGCCAAGATAAAGGCGGGTACAATGAGCAGTTCTTC
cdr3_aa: CASSQDKGGYNEQFF

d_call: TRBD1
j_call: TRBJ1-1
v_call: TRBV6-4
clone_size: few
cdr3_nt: TGTGCCAGCAGTGTGACAGGGGGCGCAGGTACTGAAGCTTTCTTT
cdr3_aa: CASSVTGGAGTEAFF

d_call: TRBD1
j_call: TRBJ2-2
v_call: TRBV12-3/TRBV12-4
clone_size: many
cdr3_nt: TGTGCCAGCAGTCGGGACAGGGCGAACACCGGGGAGCTGTTTTTT
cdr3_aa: CASSRDRANTGELFF

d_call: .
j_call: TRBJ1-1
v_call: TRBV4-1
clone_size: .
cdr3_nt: TGCGCCAGCAGCCTTGCTAGGGGGTGGGCTGAAGCTTTCTTT
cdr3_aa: CASSLARGWAEAFF

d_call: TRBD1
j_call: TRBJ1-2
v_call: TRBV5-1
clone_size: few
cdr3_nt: TGCGCCAGCAGCGATACATACCCCGGGACAGGGGGCGCCCCTAACTATGGCTACACCTTC
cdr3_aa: CASSDTYPGTGGAPNYGYTF

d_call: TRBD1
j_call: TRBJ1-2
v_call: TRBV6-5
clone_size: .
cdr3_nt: TGTGCCAGCAGTAAGGGACAGGGCATAGACTATGGCTACACCTTC
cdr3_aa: CASSKGQGIDYGYTF

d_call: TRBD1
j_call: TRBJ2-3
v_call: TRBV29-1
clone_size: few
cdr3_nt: TGCAGCGCCCTAGGACAGGGGGGAGATACGCAGTATTTT
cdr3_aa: CSALGQGGDTQYF

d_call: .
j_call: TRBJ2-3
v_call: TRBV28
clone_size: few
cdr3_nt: TGTGCCAGCAGTCCACGGTCTCGGGACACAGATACGCAGTATTTT
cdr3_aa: CASSPRSRDTDTQYF

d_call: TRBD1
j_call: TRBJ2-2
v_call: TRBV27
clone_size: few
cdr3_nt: TGTGCCAGCAGTTCACAGGGGGCCGGGACCGGGGAGCTGTTTTTT
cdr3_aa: CASSSQGAGTGELFF

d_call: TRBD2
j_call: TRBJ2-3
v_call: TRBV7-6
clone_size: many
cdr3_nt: TGTGCCAGCAGCCGAGCGGGACCAGGGAGAAATACGCAGTATTTT
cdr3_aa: CASSRAGPGRNTQYF

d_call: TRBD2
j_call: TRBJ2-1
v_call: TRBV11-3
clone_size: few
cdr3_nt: TGTGCCAGCAGCTCCTCTAGCGGATTCTCCTACAATGAGCAGTTCTTC
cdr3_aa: CASSSSSGFSYNEQFF

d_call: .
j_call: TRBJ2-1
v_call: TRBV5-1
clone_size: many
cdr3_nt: TGCGCCAGCAGCACCTTCGCGGTGGGGGAGGAGCAGTTCTTC
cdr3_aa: CASSTFAVGEEQFF

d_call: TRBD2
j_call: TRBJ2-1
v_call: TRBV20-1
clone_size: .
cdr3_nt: TGCAGTGCCACCGAACCCCGGGGGAGGGTGGATGAGCAGTTCTTC
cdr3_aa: CSATEPRGRVDEQFF

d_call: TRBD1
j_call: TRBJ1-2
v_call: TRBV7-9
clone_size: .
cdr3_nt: TGTGCCAGCCACACCGGGACAGTCTTCTATGGCTACACCTTC
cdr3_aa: CASHTGTVFYGYTF

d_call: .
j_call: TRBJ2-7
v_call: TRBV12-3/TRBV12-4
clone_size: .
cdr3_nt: TGTGCCAGCAGTCGTCCGGGCGCGGTCGGGAACGAGCAGTACTTC
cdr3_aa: CASSRPGAVGNEQYF

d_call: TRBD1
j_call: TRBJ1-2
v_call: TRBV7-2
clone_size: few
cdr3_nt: TGTGCCAGCAGCTACTGGGACAGGGGCTTCGGCTACACCTTC
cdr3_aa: CASSYWDRGFGYTF

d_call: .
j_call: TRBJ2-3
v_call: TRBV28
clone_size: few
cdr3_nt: TGTGCCAGCAGTTTTCACCCACAGGGAGGGGATACGCAGTATTTT
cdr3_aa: CASSFHPQGGDTQYF

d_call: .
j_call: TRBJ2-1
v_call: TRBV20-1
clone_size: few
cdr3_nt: TGCAGTGCTAGAGTGGACCTCAACAATGAGCAGTTCTTC
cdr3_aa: CSARVDLNNEQFF

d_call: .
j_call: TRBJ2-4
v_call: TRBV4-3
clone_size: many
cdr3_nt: TGCGCCAGCAGCTCACAGACAGGCTCAAAAAACATTCAGTACTTC
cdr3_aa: CASSSQTGSKNIQYF

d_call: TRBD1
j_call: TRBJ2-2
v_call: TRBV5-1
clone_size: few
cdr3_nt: TGCGCCAGCAGCTCTCAAGCGCAGGGGGCGAACACCGGGGAGCTGTTTTTT
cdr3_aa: CASSSQAQGANTGELFF

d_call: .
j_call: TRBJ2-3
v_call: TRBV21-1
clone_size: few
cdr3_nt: TGTGCCAGCAGCAAAGGAGAAGGGGACACCACAGATACGCAGTATTTT
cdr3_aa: CASSKGEGDTTDTQYF

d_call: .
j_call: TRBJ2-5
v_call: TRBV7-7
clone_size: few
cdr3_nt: TGTGCTAGCACACACCCGGGGGCCGGGGAGACCCAGTACTTC
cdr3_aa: CASTHPGAGETQYF

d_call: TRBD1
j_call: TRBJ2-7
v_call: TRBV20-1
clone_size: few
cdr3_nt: TGCAGTGCTAGAGACGGACAGGGCGCCCGCTACGAGCAGTACTTC
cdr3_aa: CSARDGQGARYEQYF

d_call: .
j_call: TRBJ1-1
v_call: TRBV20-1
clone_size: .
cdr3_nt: TGCAGTGCTCCAAGTCTAGGGGCATTGCGCACTGAAGCTTTCTTT
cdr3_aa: CSAPSLGALRTEAFF

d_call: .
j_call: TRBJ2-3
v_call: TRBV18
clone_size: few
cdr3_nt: TGTGCCAGCTCACCACCGACAAGGAGCACAGATACGCAGTATTTT
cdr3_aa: CASSPPTRSTDTQYF